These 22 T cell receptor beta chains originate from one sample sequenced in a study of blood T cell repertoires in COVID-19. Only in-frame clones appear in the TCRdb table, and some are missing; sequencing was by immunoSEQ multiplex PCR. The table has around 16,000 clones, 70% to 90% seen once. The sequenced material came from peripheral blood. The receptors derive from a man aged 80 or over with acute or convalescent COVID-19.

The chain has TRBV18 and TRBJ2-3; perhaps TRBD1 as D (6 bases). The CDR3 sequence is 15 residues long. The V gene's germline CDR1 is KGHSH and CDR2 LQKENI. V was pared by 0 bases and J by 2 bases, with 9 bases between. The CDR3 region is CASSPPMGHTDTQYF. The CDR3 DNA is TGTGCCAGCTCACCACCGATGGGACACACAGATACGCAGTATTTT.

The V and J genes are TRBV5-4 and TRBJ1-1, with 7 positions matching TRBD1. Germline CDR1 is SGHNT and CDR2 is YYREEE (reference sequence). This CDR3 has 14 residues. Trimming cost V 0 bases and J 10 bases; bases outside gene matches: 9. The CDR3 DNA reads TGTGCCAGCAGCTTGGAAATAAACGGACAGGTAGCTTTCTTT. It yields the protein CASSLEINGQVAFF.

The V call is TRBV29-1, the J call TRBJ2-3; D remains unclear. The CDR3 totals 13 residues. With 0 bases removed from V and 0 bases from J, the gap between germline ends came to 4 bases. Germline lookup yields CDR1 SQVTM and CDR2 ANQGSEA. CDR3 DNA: TGCAGCGTTGAAGACTCTAGCACAGATACGCAGTATTTT. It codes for CSVEDSSTDTQYF.

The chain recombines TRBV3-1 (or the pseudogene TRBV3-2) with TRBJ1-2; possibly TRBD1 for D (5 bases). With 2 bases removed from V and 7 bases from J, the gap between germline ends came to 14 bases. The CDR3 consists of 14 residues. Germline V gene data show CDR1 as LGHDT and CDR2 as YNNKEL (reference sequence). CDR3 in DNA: TGTGCCAGCAGCCAACCCGGGGGGAAGGGTGGCTACACCTTC. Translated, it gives CASSQPGGKGGYTF.

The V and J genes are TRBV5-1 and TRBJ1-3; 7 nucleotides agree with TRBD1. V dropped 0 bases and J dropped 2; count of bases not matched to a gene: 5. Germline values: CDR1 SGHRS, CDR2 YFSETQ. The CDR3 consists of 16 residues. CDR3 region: CASSLVAGGTGNTIYF. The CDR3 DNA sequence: TGCGCCAGCAGCTTGGTGGCAGGGGGGACTGGAAACACCATATATTTT. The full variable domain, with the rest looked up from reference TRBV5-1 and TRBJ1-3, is KAGVTQTPRYLIKTRGQQVTLSCSPISGHRSVSWYQQTPGQGLQFLFEYFSETQRNKGNFPGRFSGRQFSNSRSEMNVSTLELGDSALYLCASSLVAGGTGNTIYFGEGSWLTVV.

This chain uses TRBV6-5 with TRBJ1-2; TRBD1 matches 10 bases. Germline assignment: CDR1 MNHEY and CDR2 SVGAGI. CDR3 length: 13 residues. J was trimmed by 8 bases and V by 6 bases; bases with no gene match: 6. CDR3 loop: CASSLGQGWGYTF. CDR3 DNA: TGTGCCAGCAGCCTGGGACAGGGGTGGGGCTACACCTTC.

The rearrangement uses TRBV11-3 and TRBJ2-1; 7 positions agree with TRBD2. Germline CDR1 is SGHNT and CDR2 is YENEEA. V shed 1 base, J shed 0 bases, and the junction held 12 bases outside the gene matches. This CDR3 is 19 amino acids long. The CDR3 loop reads CASSLGGRGGGSSYNEQFF. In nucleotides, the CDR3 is TGTGCCAGCAGCTTAGGAGGAAGGGGCGGGGGTTCCTCCTACAATGAGCAGTTCTTC.

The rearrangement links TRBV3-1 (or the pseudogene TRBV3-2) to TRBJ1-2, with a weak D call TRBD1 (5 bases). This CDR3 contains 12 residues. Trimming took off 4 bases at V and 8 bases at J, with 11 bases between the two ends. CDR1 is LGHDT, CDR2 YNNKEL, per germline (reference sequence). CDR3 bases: TGTGCCAGCAGCCCTCAGGGTCAGGGCTACACCTTC. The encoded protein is CASSPQGQGYTF.

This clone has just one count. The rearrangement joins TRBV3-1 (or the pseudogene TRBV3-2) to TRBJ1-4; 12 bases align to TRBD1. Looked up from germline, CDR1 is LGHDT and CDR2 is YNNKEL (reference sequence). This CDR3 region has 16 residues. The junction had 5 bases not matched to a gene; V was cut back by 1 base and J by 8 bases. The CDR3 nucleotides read TGTGCCAGCAGCCAAGGGAAAGGGACAGGGGGCGAAAAACTGTTTTTT. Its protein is CASSQGKGTGGEKLFF.

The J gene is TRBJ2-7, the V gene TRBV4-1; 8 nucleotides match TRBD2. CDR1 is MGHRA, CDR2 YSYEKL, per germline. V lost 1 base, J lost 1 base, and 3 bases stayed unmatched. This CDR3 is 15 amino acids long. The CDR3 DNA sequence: TGCGCCAGCAGCCAAGGGTCTAGCGGGTCCTACGAGCAGTACTTC. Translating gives CASSQGSSGSYEQYF.

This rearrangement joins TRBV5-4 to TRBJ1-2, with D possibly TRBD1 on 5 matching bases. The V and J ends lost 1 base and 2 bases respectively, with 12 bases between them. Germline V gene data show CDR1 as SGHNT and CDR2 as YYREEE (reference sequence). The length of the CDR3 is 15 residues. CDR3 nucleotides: TGTGCCAGCAGCTTGAGCAGGGAAGGAAACTATGGCTACACCTTC. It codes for CASSLSREGNYGYTF.

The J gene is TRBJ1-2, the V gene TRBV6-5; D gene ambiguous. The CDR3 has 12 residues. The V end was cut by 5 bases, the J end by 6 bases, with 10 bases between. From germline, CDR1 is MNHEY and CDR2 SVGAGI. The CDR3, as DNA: TGTGCCAGCAGTCTTAACGGAGATGGCTACACCTTC. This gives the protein CASSLNGDGYTF.

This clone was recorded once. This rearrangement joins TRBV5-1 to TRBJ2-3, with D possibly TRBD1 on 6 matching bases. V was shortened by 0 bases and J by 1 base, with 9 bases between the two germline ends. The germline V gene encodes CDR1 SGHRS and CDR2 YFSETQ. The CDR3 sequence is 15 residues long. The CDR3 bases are TGCGCCAGCAGCTTGGCCCACAGGGGCACAGATACGCAGTATTTT. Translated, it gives CASSLAHRGTDTQYF. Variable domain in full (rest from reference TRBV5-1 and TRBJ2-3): KAGVTQTPRYLIKTRGQQVTLSCSPISGHRSVSWYQQTPGQGLQFLFEYFSETQRNKGNFPGRFSGRQFSNSRSEMNVSTLELGDSALYLCASSLAHRGTDTQYFGPGTRLTVL.

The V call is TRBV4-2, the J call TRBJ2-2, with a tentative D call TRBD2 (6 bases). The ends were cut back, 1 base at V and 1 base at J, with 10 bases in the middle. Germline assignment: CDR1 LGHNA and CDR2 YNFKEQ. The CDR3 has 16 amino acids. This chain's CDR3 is CASSQATGENTGELFF. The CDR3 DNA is TGTGCCAGCAGCCAAGCAACGGGGGAGAACACCGGGGAGCTGTTTTTT.

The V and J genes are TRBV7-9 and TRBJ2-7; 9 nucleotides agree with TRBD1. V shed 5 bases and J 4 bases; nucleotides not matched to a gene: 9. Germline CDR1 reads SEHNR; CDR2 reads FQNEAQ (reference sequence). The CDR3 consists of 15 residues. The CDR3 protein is CASSTRDRVTYEQYF. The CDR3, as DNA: TGTGCCAGCAGCACCCGGGACAGGGTGACGTACGAGCAGTACTTC.

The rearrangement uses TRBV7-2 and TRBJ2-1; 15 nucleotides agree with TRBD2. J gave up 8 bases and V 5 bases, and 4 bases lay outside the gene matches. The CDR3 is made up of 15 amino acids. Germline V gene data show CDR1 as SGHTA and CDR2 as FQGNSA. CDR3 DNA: TGTGCCAGCAGCCTGGGACTAGCGGGAGGTGATGAGCAGTTCTTC. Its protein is CASSLGLAGGDEQFF.

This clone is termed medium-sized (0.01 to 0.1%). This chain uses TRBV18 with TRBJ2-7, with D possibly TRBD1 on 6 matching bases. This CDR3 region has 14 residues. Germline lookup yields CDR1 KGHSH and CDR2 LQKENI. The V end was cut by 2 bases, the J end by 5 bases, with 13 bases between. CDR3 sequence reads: CASSPLGAQNEQYF. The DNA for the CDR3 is TGTGCCAGCTCACCATTGGGGGCGCAAAACGAGCAGTACTTC. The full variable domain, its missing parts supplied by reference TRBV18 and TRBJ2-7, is NAGVMQNPRHLVRRRGQEARLRCSPMKGHSHVYWYRQLPEEGLKFMVYLQKENIIDESGMPKERFSAEFPKEGPSILRIQQVVRGDSAAYFCASSPLGAQNEQYFGPGTRLTVT.

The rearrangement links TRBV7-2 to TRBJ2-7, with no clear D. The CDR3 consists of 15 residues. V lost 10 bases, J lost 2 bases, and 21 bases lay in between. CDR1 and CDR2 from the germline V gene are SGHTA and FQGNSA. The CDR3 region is CATKVDGVLAYEQYF. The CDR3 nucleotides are TGTGCCACCAAAGTTGACGGAGTACTCGCCTACGAGCAGTACTTC. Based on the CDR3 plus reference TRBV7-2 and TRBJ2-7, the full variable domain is GAGVSQSPSNKVTEKGKDVELRCDPISGHTALYWYRQSLGQGLEFLIYFQGNSAPDKSGLPSDRFSAERTGGSVSTLTIQRTQQEDSAVYLCATKVDGVLAYEQYFGPGTRLTVT.

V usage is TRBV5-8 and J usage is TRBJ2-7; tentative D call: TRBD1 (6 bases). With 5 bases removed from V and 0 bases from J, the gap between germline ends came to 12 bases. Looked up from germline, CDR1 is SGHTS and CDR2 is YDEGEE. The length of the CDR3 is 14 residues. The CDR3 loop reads CASSGQIYSYEQYF. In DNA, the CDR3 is TGTGCCAGCAGTGGACAGATTTACTCCTACGAGCAGTACTTC.

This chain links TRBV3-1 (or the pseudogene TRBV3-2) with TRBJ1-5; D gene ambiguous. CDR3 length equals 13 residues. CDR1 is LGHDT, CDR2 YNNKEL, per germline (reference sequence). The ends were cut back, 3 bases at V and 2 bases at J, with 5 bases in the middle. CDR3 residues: CASSHRGNQPQHF. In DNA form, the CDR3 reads TGTGCCAGCAGCCATCGGGGCAATCAGCCCCAGCATTTT.

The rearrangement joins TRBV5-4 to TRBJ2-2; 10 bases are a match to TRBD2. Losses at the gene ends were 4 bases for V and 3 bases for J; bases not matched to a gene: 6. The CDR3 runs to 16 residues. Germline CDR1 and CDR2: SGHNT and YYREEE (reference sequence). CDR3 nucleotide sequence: TGTGCCAGCAGCGCGGTAGCGGGAGGAGACACCGGGGAGCTGTTTTTT. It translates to CASSAVAGGDTGELFF.

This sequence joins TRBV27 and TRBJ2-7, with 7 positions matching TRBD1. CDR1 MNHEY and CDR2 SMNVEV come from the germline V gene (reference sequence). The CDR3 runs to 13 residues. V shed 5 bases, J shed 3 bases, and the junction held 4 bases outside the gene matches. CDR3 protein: CASSRQGDYEQYF. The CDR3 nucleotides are TGTGCCAGCAGTCGACAGGGCGACTACGAGCAGTACTTC.